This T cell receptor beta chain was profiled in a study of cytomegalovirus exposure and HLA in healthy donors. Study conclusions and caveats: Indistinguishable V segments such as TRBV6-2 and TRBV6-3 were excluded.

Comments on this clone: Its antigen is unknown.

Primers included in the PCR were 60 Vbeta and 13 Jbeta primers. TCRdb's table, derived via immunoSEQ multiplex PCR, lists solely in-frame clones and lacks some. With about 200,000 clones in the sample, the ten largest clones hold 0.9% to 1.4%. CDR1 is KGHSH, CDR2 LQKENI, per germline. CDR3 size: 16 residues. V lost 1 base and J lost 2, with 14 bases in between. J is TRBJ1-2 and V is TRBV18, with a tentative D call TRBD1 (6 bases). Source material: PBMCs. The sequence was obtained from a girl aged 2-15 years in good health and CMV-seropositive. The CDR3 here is CASSPRISRGNYGYTF. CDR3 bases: TGTGCCAGCTCACCACGGATCTCGAGGGGGAACTATGGCTACACCTTC.